This T cell receptor beta chain appears in the sequencing data of a study of cytomegalovirus exposure and HLA in healthy donors. Whole-study findings and limits: Fewer than 200 TCR beta chains were listed as cytomegalovirus-associated. The study found most TCR sequences rare, yet found some public TCRs in many donors. Through in vitro validation, three CMV-associated chains were shown to be specific for CMV antigens.

This clone appeared a single time. Antigen specificity is unknown. Method: immunoSEQ multiplex PCR; TCRdb's copy keeps in-frame clones and lacks some. The table records about 240,000 clones, approximately 90% of them present only once. The donors were members of the roughly 120-subject validation cohort (separate from the approximately 670-subject first cohort). The CDR3 extends over 20 amino acids. Germline lookup yields CDR1 MDHEN and CDR2 SYDVKM. The trim removed 3 bases at V and 3 bases at J, leaving 17 bases unmatched. This chain joins TRBV28 and TRBJ1-1, with TRBD1 matching 12 bases. This TCR derives from a man aged 18 to 29 in good health and CMV-seronegative. The sequenced sample consisted of PBMCs. In nucleotides, the CDR3 is TGTGCCAGCAGTTTCCCCTGGGGAACGGGACAGGGGGCGCGGGACACTGAAGCTTTCTTT. Amino acid sequence: CASSFPWGTGQGARDTEAFF.